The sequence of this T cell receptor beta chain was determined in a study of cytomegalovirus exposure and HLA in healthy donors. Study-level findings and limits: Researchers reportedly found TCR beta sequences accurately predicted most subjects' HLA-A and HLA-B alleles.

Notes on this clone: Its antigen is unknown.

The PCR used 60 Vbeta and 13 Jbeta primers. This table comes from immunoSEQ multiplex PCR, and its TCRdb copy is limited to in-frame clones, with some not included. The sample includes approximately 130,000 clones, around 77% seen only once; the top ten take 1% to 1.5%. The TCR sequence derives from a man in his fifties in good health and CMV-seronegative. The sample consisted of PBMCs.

The CDR3 bases are TGTGCCAGCAGTGAAAAAGGGACAGCGAACAATGAGCAGTTCTTC. Translating it yields CASSEKGTANNEQFF. The V and J genes are TRBV2 and TRBJ2-1; 7 nucleotides align to TRBD1. V lost 2 bases to trimming and J lost 5 bases; unmatched junction nucleotides: 6. The V gene's germline CDR1 is SNHLY and CDR2 FYNNEI. The CDR3 is 15 residues long.